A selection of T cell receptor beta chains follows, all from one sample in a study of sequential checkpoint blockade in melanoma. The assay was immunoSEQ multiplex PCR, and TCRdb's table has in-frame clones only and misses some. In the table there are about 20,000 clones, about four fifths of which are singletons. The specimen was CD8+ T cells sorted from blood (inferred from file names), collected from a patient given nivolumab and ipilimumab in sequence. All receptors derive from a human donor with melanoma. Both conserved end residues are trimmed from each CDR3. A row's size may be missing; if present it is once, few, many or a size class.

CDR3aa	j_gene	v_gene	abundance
AWSGWRAGGRRETQY	TRBJ2-5	TRBV30	NA
ASTDSGANVLT	TRBJ2-6	TRBV9	NA
ASSYRDLGTEAF	TRBJ1-1	TRBV19	NA
ASQQGTNTEAF	TRBJ1-1	TRBV30	NA
ASSERGLYEQY	TRBJ2-7	TRBV6-1	NA
ASSHGVNTEAF	TRBJ1-1	TRBV27	once
ASSLYPNTEAF	TRBJ1-1	TRBV11-2	NA
ASSSGPGAF	TRBJ1-1	TRBV6-1	NA
AWSERGLGSYT	TRBJ1-2	TRBV30	NA
ASSPGRGQPQH	TRBJ1-5	TRBV19	NA
SVTTGNHEQY	TRBJ2-7	TRBV29-1	NA
ASSLSTGSSYNEQF	TRBJ2-1	TRBV18	few
ASSRLAGDTGELF	TRBJ2-2	TRBV6-4	NA
ASSLGQGGPLALNPSYEQY	TRBJ2-7	TRBV5-1	NA
ASRQGGNEKLF	TRBJ1-4	TRBV7-9	NA
ASSPWGGGGQETQY	TRBJ2-5	TRBV13	NA
ASSNPGLAEPYEQY	TRBJ2-7	TRBV18	NA
ASSITSATGELF	TRBJ2-2	TRBV19	once
ASSLQGTESSYNSPLH	TRBJ1-6	TRBV7-9	NA
ASSQDPQGAVGYGYT	TRBJ1-2	TRBV4-1	NA
ASSQADLGGSPLH	TRBJ1-6	TRBV16	NA
ASSDGGSLNSPLH	TRBJ1-6	TRBV25-1	NA
ASSLASSSGYTGELF	TRBJ2-2	TRBV27	NA
AIRGGY	TRBJ2-3	TRBV7-9	NA
ASSPGGNEQF	TRBJ2-1	TRBV7-6	NA
ASSLNKESTEAF	TRBJ1-1	TRBV6-5	NA
ASRTSTGNEQF	TRBJ2-1	TRBV5-6	once
ASSLTSGRARAYEQY	TRBJ2-7	TRBV27	NA
ASSPGQGNEQF	TRBJ2-1	TRBV4-1	NA
ASGEGLSYEQY	TRBJ2-7	TRBV9	NA
ASSWGGSLGNQPQH	TRBJ1-5	TRBV5-6	NA
ASSLRLLGRMQDTEAF	TRBJ1-1	TRBV7-8	NA
ASSLSVQGISRGYT	TRBJ1-2	TRBV27	NA
ASSLGARVIEKLF	TRBJ1-4	TRBV19	NA
ASSFLLAGGHNEQF	TRBJ2-1	TRBV7-6	NA
ASSFLPGGEYQPQH	TRBJ1-5	TRBV28	once
ASSESGAGHYEQY	NA	TRBV10-2	NA
ASSLGRVLAEAAKNIQY	TRBJ2-4	TRBV13	NA